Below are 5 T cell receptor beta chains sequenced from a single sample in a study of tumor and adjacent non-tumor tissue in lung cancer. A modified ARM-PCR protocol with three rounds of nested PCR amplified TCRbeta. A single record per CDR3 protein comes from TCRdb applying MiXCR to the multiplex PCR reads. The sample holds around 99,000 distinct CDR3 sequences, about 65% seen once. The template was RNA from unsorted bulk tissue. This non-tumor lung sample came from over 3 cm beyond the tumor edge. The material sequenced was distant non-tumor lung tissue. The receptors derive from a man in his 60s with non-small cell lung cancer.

CDR3: CASSSIAGPTWNTQYF. CDR3 bases: TGTGCCAGCAGTTCCATAGCGGGGCCAACGTGGAATACGCAGTATTTT. The J gene is TRBJ2-3, the V gene TRBV28; the match to TRBD2 covers 8 bases. The V gene end was trimmed by 4 bases and the J gene end by 7 bases; junction bases not matched to a gene: 13. Germline V gene lookup returns CDR1 MDHEN and CDR2 SYDVKM. This CDR3 spans 16 amino acids.

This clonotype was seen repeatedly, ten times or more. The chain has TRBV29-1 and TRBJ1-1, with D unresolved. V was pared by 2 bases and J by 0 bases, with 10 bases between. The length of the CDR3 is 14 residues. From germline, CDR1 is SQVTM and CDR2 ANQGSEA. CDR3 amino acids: CSVELVVMNTEAFF. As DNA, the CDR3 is TGCAGCGTTGAATTGGTGGTTATGAACACTGAAGCTTTCTTT. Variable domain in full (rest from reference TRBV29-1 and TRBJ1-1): SAVISQKPSRDICQRGTSLTIQCQVDSQVTMMFWYRQQPGQSLTLIATANQGSEATYESGFVIDKFPISRPNLTFSTLTVSNMSPEDSSIYLCSVELVVMNTEAFFGQGTRLTVV.

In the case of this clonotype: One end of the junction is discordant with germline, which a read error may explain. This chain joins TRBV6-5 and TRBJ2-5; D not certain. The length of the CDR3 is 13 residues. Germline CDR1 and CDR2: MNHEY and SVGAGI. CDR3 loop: CASNSGFQETQYF. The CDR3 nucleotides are TGCGCCAGCAATTCCGGTTTTCAAGAGACCCAGTACTTC.

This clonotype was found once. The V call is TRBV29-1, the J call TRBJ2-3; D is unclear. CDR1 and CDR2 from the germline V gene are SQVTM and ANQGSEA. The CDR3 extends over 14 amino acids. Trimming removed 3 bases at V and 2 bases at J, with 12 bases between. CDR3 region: CSVDQRRITDTQYF. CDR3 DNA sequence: TGCAGCGTTGACCAGAGGCGTATCACAGATACGCAGTATTTT.

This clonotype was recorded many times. The CDR3, as DNA: TGCAGTGCACCGGGACTAGCGGCAGATACGCAGTATTTT. Protein sequence: CSAPGLAADTQYF. V is TRBV20-1 and J is TRBJ2-3; TRBD2 aligns across 11 bases. This CDR3 has 13 residues. Germline V lookup: CDR1 DFQATT, CDR2 SNEGSKA (reference sequence). V shed 6 bases, J shed 4 bases, and the junction held 3 bases outside the gene matches.